The 20 T cell receptor beta chains presented below share a single source sample, sequenced in a study of blood T cell repertoires in COVID-19. This table comes from immunoSEQ multiplex PCR, and its TCRdb copy is limited to in-frame clones, with some not included. The sample has approximately 100,000 clones; roughly 92% are singletons. Sequencing was performed on peripheral blood. These receptor sequences come from a man in his sixties or seventies with acute or convalescent COVID-19.

This sequence joins TRBV5-1 and TRBJ2-5, with 7 bases lining up with TRBD2. The J segment lost 4 bases and the V segment lost 4 bases, leaving 7 bases of the junction unmatched. The germline V gene encodes CDR1 SGHRS and CDR2 YFSETQ. The CDR3 sequence is 14 residues long. The CDR3 region has the DNA TGCGCCAGCAGCCGGGGGTCTAGCGGAGAGACCCAGTACTTC. Amino acid sequence: CASSRGSSGETQYF.

The rearrangement links TRBV9 to TRBJ2-1; the D gene is possibly TRBD2 (7 bases). Germline CDR1 reads SGDLS; CDR2 reads YYNGEE. V was trimmed by 0 bases and J by 0 bases, leaving 13 bases between them. The CDR3 is made up of 17 amino acids. The CDR3 DNA is TGTGCCAGCAGCGTAGAGGGGGGAGGGCCCTCCTACAATGAGCAGTTCTTC. As protein: CASSVEGGGPSYNEQFF.

Only one count was recorded for this clone. The chain joins TRBV18 to TRBJ1-2; D is possibly TRBD1 (5 bases). Trimming shortened V by 6 bases and J by 5 bases, and 22 bases separated the two germline ends. Germline V CDR1 and CDR2: KGHSH, LQKENI. The CDR3 sequence is 16 residues long. CDR3 DNA sequence: TGTGCCAGCTCGCTTTACTCCCGGGGGGACCATTATGGCTACACCTTC. Translation gives CASSLYSRGDHYGYTF.

The chain is built from TRBV10-2 and TRBJ1-2, with 7 positions matching TRBD1. Germline V gives CDR1 WSHSY, CDR2 SAAADI. After removal of 4 bases from V and 6 bases from J, the junction contained 8 bases not matched to a gene. The CDR3 is made up of 14 amino acids. This chain's CDR3 is CASSGRGLGHGYTF. CDR3 bases: TGCGCCAGCAGTGGTAGGGGGCTTGGTCATGGCTACACCTTC.

This chain uses TRBV6-5 with TRBJ2-1; 9 bases match TRBD2. Trimming took 1 base from V and 9 from J; bases not matched to a gene: 7. Germline assignment: CDR1 MNHEY and CDR2 SVGAGI. The CDR3 is made up of 15 amino acids. CDR3 nucleotides: TGTGCCAGCAGTTACTTAGCGGGGGCCTCGAGTGAGCAGTTCTTC. It translates to CASSYLAGASSEQFF.

The chain is built from TRBV3-1 (or the pseudogene TRBV3-2) and TRBJ2-7; 9 nucleotides align to TRBD1. The CDR3 totals 15 residues. The trim removed 4 bases at V and 5 bases at J, leaving 9 bases unmatched. The germline V gene encodes CDR1 LGHDT and CDR2 YNNKEL (reference sequence). CDR3 region: CASSRIGDRGDEQYF. Here the CDR3 DNA reads TGTGCCAGCAGCCGTATCGGAGACAGGGGGGACGAGCAGTACTTC.

This chain uses TRBV7-2 with TRBJ2-3, with D perhaps matching TRBD2 (5 bases). Germline V gives CDR1 SGHTA, CDR2 FQGNSA. The germline V and J ends were trimmed by 1 base and 2 bases, with 10 bases remaining between them. CDR3 size: 15 residues. The CDR3 loop is CASSLGTFPTDTQYF. The CDR3 region has the DNA TGTGCCAGCAGCTTAGGGACTTTTCCCACAGATACGCAGTATTTT.

The rearrangement joins TRBV25-1 to TRBJ2-5, with D tentatively TRBD1 (7 bases). CDR1 is MGHDK, CDR2 SYGVNS, per germline. V shed 5 bases and J shed 2 bases, with 18 bases lying between them. The CDR3 covers 16 residues. In nucleotides, the CDR3 is TGTGCCAGCAGTCTTCCAGGGGGGCAGACACAAGAGACCCAGTACTTC. Translated, it gives CASSLPGGQTQETQYF.

CDR3 nucleotide sequence: TGTGCCAGCAGTTTAACCCCGTCAGGGTCCTATGGCTACACCTTC. Its protein product is CASSLTPSGSYGYTF. The chain links TRBV27 to TRBJ1-2, with D tentatively TRBD1 (5 bases). The germline V gene has CDR1 MNHEY and CDR2 SMNVEV (reference sequence). The CDR3 covers 15 residues. Trimming cost V 2 bases and J 4 bases, with 14 bases left between them.

The chain combines TRBV9 with TRBJ2-1; 7 bases map to TRBD2. The CDR3 sequence is 14 residues long. The germline gives CDR1 SGDLS, CDR2 YYNGEE. V lost 4 bases, J lost 8 bases, and 9 bases stayed unmatched. The chain's CDR3 is CASSIGTTGYEQFF. In DNA form, the CDR3 reads TGTGCCAGCAGCATCGGGACTACTGGCTATGAGCAGTTCTTC.

This clone has only one observation. V gene TRBV6-5 combines with J gene TRBJ2-7, with D uncertain. Germline values: CDR1 MNHEY, CDR2 SVGAGI. This CDR3 region has 12 residues. V gave up 4 bases and J gave up 4 bases, with 8 bases separating them. CDR3: CASSSSRYEQYF. Here the CDR3 DNA reads TGTGCCAGCAGTTCTTCCCGGTACGAGCAGTACTTC.

The table lists this clone with a few counts. Additional DNA sequences in this sample encode the identical CDR3. This rearrangement joins TRBV5-1 to TRBJ2-1, with TRBD1 identical over 7 bases. This CDR3 is 15 amino acids long. J lost 1 base, V lost 0 bases, and 1 base had no gene match. Germline V gene sequence: CDR1 SGHRS, CDR2 YFSETQ. The CDR3 DNA is TGCGCCAGCAGCTTGGCCAGGGGGTCCTACAATGAGCAGTTCTTC. Its protein is CASSLARGSYNEQFF.

The chain has TRBV7-2 and TRBJ2-2, with 8 bases fitting TRBD1. The CDR3 consists of 15 residues. CDR1 is SGHTA and CDR2 is FQGNSA in the germline V gene. J gave up 5 bases and V 2 bases, and 4 bases lay outside the gene matches. CDR3 nucleotide sequence: TGTGCCAGCAGCTTAAGGACAGGGTTTACCGGGGAGCTGTTTTTT. Amino acid sequence: CASSLRTGFTGELFF.

This chain joins TRBV11-3 and TRBJ2-3; 7 positions match TRBD2. The V and J ends lost 8 bases and 7 bases, in that order; junction bases with no gene match: 6. Germline CDR1 reads SGHNT; CDR2 reads YENEEA. The length of the CDR3 is 12 residues. CDR3 region: CASSGGENTQYF. In DNA form, the CDR3 reads TGTGCCAGCTCGGGGGGTGAGAATACGCAGTATTTT. Based on the CDR3 plus reference TRBV11-3 and TRBJ2-3, the full variable domain is EAGVVQSPRYKIIEKKQPVAFWCNPISGHNTLYWYLQNLGQGPELLIRYENEEAVDDSQLPKDRFSAERLKGVDSTLKIQPAELGDSAVYLCASSGGENTQYFGPGTRLTVL.

The chain is built from TRBV7-9 and TRBJ1-1, with D perhaps matching TRBD1 (5 bases). The CDR3 consists of 13 residues. CDR1 SEHNR and CDR2 FQNEAQ come from the germline V gene (reference sequence). Trimming removed 5 bases at V and 6 bases at J, with 13 bases between. In DNA form, the CDR3 reads TGTGCCAGCAGCCCCGGGGGAGGGTCTGAAGCTTTCTTT. It codes for CASSPGGGSEAFF.

J is TRBJ1-3 and V is TRBV7-9, with D perhaps TRBD1 (6 bases). There are 16 residues in the CDR3. Germline assignment: CDR1 SEHNR and CDR2 FQNEAQ (reference sequence). The V gene lost 3 bases and the J gene lost 0 bases, with 12 bases spanning the gap. CDR3 region: CASSFIRGGSGNTIYF. The CDR3 DNA is TGTGCCAGCAGCTTTATCAGGGGTGGCTCTGGAAACACCATATATTTT.

CDR3 sequence: CATSEVGTYEQYF. Written as DNA, the CDR3 is TGTGCCACCAGTGAGGTGGGCACCTACGAGCAGTACTTC. The chain joins TRBV24-1 to TRBJ2-7; D gene uncertain. V lost 4 bases, J lost 2 bases, and 8 bases lay in between. The germline V gene encodes CDR1 KGHDR and CDR2 SFDVKD. The CDR3 is 13 residues long.

The V call is TRBV12-3 or TRBV12-4, the J call TRBJ1-2; D might be TRBD1 (6 bases). Trimming shortened V by 3 bases and J by 8 bases, and 13 bases separated the two germline ends. This CDR3 is 13 amino acids long. CDR3 coding DNA: TGTGCCAGCAGTTTTAGCCCAGGGGACGGCTACACCTTC. It yields the protein CASSFSPGDGYTF.

This clone was detected once. The chain joins TRBV30 to TRBJ1-5; TRBD1 matches 9 bases. CDR3 length equals 15 residues. The V gene end was trimmed by 1 base and the J gene end by 4 bases; junction bases not matched to a gene: 5. The germline CDR1 and CDR2 sequences are GTSNPN and SVGIG (reference sequence). The CDR3 coding sequence is TGTGCCTGGAGTGGGGGGACAGGGAGAAATCAGCCCCAGCATTTT. Translating gives CAWSGGTGRNQPQHF. Full variable domain (rest looked up from reference TRBV30 and TRBJ1-5): SQTIHQWPATLVQPVGSPLSLECTVEGTSNPNLYWYRQAAGRGLQLLFYSVGIGQISSEVPQNLSASRPQDRQFILSSKKLLLSDSGFYLCAWSGGTGRNQPQHFGDGTRLSIL.

V and J are TRBV7-2 and TRBJ2-7; 7 bases map to TRBD2. CDR3 size: 14 residues. V dropped 5 bases and J dropped 3; count of bases not matched to a gene: 7. CDR1 and CDR2 (germline): SGHTA, FQGNSA. The CDR3 coding sequence is TGTGCCAGCAGCCCTGGACTAGGGCACTACGAGCAGTACTTC. Protein sequence: CASSPGLGHYEQYF. The whole variable domain, filled in from reference TRBV7-2 and TRBJ2-7, reads GAGVSQSPSNKVTEKGKDVELRCDPISGHTALYWYRQSLGQGLEFLIYFQGNSAPDKSGLPSDRFSAERTGGSVSTLTIQRTQQEDSAVYLCASSPGLGHYEQYFGPGTRLTVT.